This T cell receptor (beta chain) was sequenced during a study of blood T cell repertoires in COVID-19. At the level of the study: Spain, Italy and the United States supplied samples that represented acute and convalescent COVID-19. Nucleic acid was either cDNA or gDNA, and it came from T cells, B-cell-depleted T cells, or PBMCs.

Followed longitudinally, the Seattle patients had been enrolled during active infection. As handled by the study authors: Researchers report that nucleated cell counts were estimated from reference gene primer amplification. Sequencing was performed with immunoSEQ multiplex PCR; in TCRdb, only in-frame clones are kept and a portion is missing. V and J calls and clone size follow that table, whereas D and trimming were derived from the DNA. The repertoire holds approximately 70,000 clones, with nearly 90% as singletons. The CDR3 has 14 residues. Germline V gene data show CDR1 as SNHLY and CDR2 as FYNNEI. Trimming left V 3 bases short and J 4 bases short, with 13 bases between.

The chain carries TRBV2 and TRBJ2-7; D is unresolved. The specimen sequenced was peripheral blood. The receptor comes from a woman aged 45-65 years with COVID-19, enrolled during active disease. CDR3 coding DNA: TGTGCCAGCAGTGATTACAATTTGGCATACGAGCAGTACTTC. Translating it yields CASSDYNLAYEQYF.